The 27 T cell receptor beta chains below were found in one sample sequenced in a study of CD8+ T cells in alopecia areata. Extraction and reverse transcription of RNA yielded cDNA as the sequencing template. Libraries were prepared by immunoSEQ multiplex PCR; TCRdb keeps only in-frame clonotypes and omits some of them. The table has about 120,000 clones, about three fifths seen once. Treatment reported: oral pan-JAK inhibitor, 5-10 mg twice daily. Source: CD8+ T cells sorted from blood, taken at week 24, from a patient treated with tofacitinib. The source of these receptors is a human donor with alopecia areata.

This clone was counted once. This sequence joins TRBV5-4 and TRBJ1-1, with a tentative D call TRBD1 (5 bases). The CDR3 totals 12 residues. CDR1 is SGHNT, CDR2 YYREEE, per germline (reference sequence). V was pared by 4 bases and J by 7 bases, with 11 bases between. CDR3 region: CASSPAGGEAFF. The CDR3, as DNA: TGTGCCAGCAGCCCCGCCGGGGGTGAAGCTTTCTTT.

CDR3 protein: CAWRSGQGARGYTF. In DNA, the CDR3 is TGTGCCTGGAGATCGGGACAGGGGGCGCGGGGCTACACCTTC. J is TRBJ1-2 and V is TRBV30, with TRBD1 matching 12 bases. Unmatched junction bases numbered 7, after V lost 3 bases and J lost 8 bases. This CDR3 contains 14 residues. Germline V CDR1 and CDR2: GTSNPN, SVGIG (reference sequence).

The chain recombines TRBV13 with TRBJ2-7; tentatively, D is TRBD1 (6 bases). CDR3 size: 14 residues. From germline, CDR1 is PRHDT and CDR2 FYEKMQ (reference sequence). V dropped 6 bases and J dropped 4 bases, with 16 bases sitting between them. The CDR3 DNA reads TGTGCCAGCAGTCTGGGGGACACCGGTTACGAGCAGTACTTC. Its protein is CASSLGDTGYEQYF.

CDR3: CASSQSGGTGGTGELFF. Here the CDR3 DNA reads TGCGCCAGCAGTCAATCAGGGGGGACAGGCGGAACCGGGGAGCTGTTTTTT. The V and J genes are TRBV23-1 and TRBJ2-2; 8 nucleotides align to TRBD1. TRBV23-1 is an open reading frame whose function is uncertain. The CDR3 consists of 17 residues. V shed 0 bases, J shed 5 bases, and the junction held 8 bases outside the gene matches.

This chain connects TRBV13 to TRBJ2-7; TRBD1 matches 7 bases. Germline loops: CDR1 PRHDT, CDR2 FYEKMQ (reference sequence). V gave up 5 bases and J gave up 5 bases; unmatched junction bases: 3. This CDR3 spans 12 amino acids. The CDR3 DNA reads TGTGCCAGCAGCCGAGACAGGGACGAGCAGTACTTC. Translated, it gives CASSRDRDEQYF.

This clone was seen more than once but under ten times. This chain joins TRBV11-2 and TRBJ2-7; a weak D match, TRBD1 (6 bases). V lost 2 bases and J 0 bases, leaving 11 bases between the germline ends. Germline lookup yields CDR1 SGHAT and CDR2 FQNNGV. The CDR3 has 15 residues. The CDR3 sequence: CASSLWTETSYEQYF. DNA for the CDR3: TGTGCCAGCAGCTTATGGACAGAGACCTCCTACGAGCAGTACTTC. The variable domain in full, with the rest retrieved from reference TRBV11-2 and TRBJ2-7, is EAGVAQSPRYKIIEKRQSVAFWCNPISGHATLYWYQQILGQGPKLLIQFQNNGVVDDSQLPKDRFSAERLKGVDSTLKIQPAKLEDSAVYLCASSLWTETSYEQYFGPGTRLTVT.

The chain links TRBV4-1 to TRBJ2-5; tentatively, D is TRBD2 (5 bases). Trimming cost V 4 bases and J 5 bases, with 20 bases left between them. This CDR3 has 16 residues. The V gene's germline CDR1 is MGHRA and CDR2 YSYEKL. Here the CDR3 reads CASSRKIGLERETQYF. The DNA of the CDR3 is TGCGCCAGCAGCCGCAAGATAGGACTGGAACGGGAGACCCAGTACTTC.

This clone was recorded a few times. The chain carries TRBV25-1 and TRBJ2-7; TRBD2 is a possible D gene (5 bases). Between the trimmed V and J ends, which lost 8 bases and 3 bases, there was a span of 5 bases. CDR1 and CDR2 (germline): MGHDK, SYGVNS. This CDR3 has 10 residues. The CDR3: CASEGYEQYF. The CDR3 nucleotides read TGTGCCAGCGAGGGCTACGAGCAGTACTTC.

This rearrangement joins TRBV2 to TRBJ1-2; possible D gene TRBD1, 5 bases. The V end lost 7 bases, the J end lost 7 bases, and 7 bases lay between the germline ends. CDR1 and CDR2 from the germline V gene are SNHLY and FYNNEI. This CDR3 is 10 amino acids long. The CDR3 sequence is CASMGVGYTF. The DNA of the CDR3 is TGTGCCAGCATGGGGGTTGGCTACACCTTC.

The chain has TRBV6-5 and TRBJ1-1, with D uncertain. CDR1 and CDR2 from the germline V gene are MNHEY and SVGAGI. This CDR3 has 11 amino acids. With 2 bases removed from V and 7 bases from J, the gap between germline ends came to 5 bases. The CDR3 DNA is TGTGCCAGCAGTTACGGCATTGAAGCTTTCTTT. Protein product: CASSYGIEAFF.

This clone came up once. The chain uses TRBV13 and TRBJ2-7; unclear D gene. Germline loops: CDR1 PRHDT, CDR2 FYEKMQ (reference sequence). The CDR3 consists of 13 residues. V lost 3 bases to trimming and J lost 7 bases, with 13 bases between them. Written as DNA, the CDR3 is TGTGCCAGCAGCTTGGCTTCGGCCTGGGAGCAGTACTTC. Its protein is CASSLASAWEQYF.

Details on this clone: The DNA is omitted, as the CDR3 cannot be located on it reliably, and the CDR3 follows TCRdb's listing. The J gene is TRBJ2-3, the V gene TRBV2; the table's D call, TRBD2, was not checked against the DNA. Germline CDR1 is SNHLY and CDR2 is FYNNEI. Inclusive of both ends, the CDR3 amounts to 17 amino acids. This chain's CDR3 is CASMGDSAPAITDTQYF.

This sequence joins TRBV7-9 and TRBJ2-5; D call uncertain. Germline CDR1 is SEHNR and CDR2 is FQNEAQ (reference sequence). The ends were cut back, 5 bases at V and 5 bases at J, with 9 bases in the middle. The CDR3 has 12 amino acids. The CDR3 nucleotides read TGTGCCAGCAGCCCTGTTTGGGAGACCCAGTACTTC. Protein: CASSPVWETQYF.

CDR3 DNA sequence: TGTGCCAGCAGCTACCAAGGGGGCCCCGGTGGCTACACCTTC. It specifies CASSYQGGPGGYTF. The V gene is TRBV5-4, the J gene TRBJ1-2; 7 bases are a match to TRBD1. There are 14 residues in the CDR3. The trim removed 3 bases at V and 7 bases at J, leaving 9 bases unmatched. In germline, CDR1 is SGHNT, CDR2 YYREEE (reference sequence).

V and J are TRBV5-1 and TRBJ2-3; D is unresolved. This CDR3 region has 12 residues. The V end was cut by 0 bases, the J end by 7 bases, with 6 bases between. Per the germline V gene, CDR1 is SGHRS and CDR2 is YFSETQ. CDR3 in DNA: TGCGCCAGCAGCTTGGAGGGTTATACGCAGTATTTT. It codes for CASSLEGYTQYF.

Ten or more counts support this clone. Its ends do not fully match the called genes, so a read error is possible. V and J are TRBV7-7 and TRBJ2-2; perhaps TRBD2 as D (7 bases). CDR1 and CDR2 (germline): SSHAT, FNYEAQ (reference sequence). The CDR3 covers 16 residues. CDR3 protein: CASSLDAGASLGELFF. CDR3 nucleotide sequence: TGTGCTAGCAGCTTAGACGCGGGGGCCTCTCTCGGGGAGCTGTTTTTT.

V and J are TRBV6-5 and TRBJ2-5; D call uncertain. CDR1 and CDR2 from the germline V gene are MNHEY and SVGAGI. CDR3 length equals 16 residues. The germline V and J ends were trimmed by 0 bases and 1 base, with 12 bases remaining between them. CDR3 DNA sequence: TGTGCCAGCAGTTACTCGATTCCCGACTCCCAAGAGACCCAGTACTTC. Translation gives CASSYSIPDSQETQYF.

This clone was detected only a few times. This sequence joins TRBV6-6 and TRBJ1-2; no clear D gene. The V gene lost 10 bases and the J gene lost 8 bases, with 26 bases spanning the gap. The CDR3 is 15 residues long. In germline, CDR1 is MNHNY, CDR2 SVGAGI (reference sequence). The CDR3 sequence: CATDDKGITPEGYTF. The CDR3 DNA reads TGTGCCACCGATGACAAGGGAATAACGCCGGAAGGCTACACCTTC.

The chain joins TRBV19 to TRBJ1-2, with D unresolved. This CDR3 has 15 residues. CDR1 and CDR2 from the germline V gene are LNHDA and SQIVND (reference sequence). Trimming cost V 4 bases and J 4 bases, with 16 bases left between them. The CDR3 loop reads CASSTRWRVTYGYTF. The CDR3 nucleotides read TGTGCCAGTAGTACCCGTTGGAGGGTGACCTATGGCTACACCTTC. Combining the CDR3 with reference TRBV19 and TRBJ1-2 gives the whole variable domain DGGITQSPKYLFRKEGQNVTLSCEQNLNHDAMYWYRQDPGQGLRLIYYSQIVNDFQKGDIAEGYSVSREKKESFPLTVTSAQKNPTAFYLCASSTRWRVTYGYTFGSGTRLTVV.

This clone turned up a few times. CDR3 DNA: TGTGCCAGCAGCTTCAGCAGGGACTACGAGCAGTACTTC. Translated: CASSFSRDYEQYF. V usage is TRBV11-2 and J usage is TRBJ2-7, with D perhaps matching TRBD1 (5 bases). The length of the CDR3 is 13 residues. Germline V gene data show CDR1 as SGHAT and CDR2 as FQNNGV. Trimming removed 3 bases from V and 3 bases from J, with 9 bases in between.

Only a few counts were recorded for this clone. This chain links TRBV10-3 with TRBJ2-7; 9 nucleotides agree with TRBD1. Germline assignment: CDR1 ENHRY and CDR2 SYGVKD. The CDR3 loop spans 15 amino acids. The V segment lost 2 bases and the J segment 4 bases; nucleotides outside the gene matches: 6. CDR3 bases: TGTGCCATCAGTGAGCCGACAGGGGGTTCTTACGAGCAGTACTTC. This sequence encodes CAISEPTGGSYEQYF.

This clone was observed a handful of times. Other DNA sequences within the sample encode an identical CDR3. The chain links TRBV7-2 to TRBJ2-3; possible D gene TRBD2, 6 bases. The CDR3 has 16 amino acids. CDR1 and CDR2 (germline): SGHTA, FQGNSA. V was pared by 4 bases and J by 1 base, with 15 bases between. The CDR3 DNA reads TGTGCCAGCAGCTCCGTGTTGGGGGGTGGCACAGATACGCAGTATTTT. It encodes CASSSVLGGGTDTQYF.

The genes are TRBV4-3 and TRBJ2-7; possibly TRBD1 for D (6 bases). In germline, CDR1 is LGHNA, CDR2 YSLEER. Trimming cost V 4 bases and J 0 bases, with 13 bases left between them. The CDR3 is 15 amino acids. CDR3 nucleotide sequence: TGCGCCAGCAGCCTAACGAGGGGGTCCTCCTACGAGCAGTACTTC. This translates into CASSLTRGSSYEQYF.

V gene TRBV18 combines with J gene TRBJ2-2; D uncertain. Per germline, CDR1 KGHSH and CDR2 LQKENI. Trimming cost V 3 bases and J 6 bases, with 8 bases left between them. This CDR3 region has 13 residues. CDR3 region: CASSPTSPGELFF. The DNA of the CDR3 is TGTGCCAGCTCACCTACTTCGCCCGGGGAGCTGTTTTTT.

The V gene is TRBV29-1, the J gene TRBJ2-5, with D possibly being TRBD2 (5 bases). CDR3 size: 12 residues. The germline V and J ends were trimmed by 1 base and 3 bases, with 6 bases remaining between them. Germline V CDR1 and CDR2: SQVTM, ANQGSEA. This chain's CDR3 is CSVEVGEETQYF. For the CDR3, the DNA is TGCAGCGTTGAAGTGGGAGAAGAGACCCAGTACTTC.

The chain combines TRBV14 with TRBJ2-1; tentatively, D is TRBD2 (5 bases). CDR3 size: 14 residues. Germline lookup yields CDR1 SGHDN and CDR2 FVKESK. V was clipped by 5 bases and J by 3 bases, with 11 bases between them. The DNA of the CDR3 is TGTGCCAGCAGCTACGGGGTGGGCTACAATGAGCAGTTCTTC. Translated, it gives CASSYGVGYNEQFF. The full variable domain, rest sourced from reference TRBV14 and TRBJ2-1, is EAGVTQFPSHSVIEKGQTVTLRCDPISGHDNLYWYRRVMGKEIKFLLHFVKESKQDESGMPNNRFLAERTGGTYSTLKVQPAELEDSGVYFCASSYGVGYNEQFFGPGTRLTVL.

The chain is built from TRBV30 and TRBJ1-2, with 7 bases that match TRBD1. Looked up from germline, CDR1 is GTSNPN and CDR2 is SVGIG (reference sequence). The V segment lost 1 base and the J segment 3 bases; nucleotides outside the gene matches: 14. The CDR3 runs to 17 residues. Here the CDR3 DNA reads TGTGCCTGGAGTGGTCTTTCGTCCACAGGGGAGGACTATGGCTACACCTTC. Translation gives CAWSGLSSTGEDYGYTF.